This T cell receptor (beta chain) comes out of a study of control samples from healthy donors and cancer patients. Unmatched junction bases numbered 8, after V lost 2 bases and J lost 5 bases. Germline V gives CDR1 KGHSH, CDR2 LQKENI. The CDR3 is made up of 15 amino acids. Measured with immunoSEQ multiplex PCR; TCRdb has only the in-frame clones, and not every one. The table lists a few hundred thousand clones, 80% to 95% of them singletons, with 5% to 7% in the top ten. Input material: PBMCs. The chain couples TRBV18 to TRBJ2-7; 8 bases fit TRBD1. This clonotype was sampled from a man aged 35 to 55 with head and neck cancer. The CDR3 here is CASSPTHTGGNEQYF. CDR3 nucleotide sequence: TGTGCCAGCTCACCAACCCATACAGGGGGAAACGAGCAGTACTTC.